This T cell receptor beta chain is from a study of memory CD4+ T cells and cytomegalovirus serostatus (dated by TCRdb to the late 2010s). With respect to the entire study: A total of 35 or so healthy Belgian adults, of whom 9 were CMV seropositive and roughly 24 were CMV seronegative, were included in the cohort. To replicate a published TCR-based CMV serostatus classifier, the study sequenced CD4+ memory TCRbeta repertoires from a Belgian cohort whose cytomegalovirus serostatus was known.

Single viable CD3+CD4+CD8-CD45RO+ cells were sorted as memory CD4+ T cells on a FACSAria II. To determine CMV serostatus, a Roche Elecsys assay was used that detects serum IgG against CMV pp150, pp28, p38 and p52. Following thawing, total CD4+ T cells were enriched through positive selection using CD4 magnetic microbeads. The samples came from a different study that was designed specifically to examine the CD4+ T cell memory repertoire. Peripheral blood mononuclear cells were isolated and cryopreserved according to standard operating procedures, and serum was kept at -80 degrees C. Staining used CD3-PerCP (BW264/56), CD4-APC (RPA-T4), CD45RO-PE (UCHT1) and CD8-Pacific Orange (3B5) antibodies, with Sytox blue excluding non-viable cells. Study-wide findings and limitations: Of 164 previously reported CMV-associated TCRbeta sequences, about 72 appeared in the CD4+ memory repertoires, each in one to five individuals. For predicting CMV serostatus, the median bootstrapped AUC was about 0.96 using the original framework and less than 0.93 using a US-trained random forest. On the Belgian cohort, the classifier based on the original framework reached a median bootstrapped AUC of roughly 0.96, with a 95% CI of 0.76-1.00. The results were interpreted as suggesting that the CMV-associated TCR signature is largely present in the CD4+ memory repertoire. Only CD4+CD45RO+ memory cells were sequenced, unlike the original study, which covered naive and memory CD4+ and CD8+ populations.

This clone was found a few times. Its binding antigen is unknown. Base qualities were left out, and no much larger clone turns up one base away. Its CDR3 holds 12 amino acids, cysteine through phenylalanine. The DNA shown is the 36-base CDR3, in frame from base 1. As encoded in the germline V gene, CDR1 is SNHLY while CDR2 is FYNNEI. The Quick-DNA Microprep Kit was used to extract genomic DNA from the sorted cells. TCRbeta DNA was amplified with the immunoSEQ hsTCRbeta kit following the manufacturer's protocol. TCRbeta libraries were sequenced on an Illumina MiSeq instrument. For the original study's pipeline: After out-of-frame sequences were removed, 2,204,828 distinct TCRbeta sequences remained, averaging about 67,000 per individual. Each individual was scored using the number of 170 or so previously reported CMV-associated TCRbeta sequences that the individual carried and the total number of productive distinct TCRbeta sequences. A beta-binomial model was reimplemented in Python, and scikit-learn random forests with default parameters were trained on US cohort data. Classifier performance on the Belgian cohort was reported as the median AUC with percentile confidence intervals calculated over 10,000 bootstrap iterations. Here the immuneACCESS table is served through TCRdb, limited to in-frame sequences with V and J called. Missing clones are a known gap in these copies; in checked studies unresolved V genes cover under half, and the rest lacks a known reason. V and J calls and clone size are given by that table; D and trimming were obtained from the DNA. Within this sample are approximately 56,000 clones, with around 80% of them counted one time only. Of the sample, approximately 0.43% is held by the ten largest clones.

This TCR was recovered from an adult in good health and CMV-seronegative. The chain was built from TRBV2 and TRBJ1-1; the D gene remains uncertain. Sequencing was done on a sample of memory CD4+ T cells from blood. The CDR3 in this case is CAATRDGTEAFF. The nucleotides are TGTGCGGCGACACGGGATGGGACTGAAGCTTTCTTT.